This T cell receptor (beta chain) was sequenced for a study of T cells in Graves' hyperthyroidism and ophthalmopathy. Subjects with ophthalmopathy showed a Clinical Activity Score no lower than 3, a NOSPECS grade no lower than 4, and a duration shorter than 3 months. This clonotype was seen repeatedly, ten times or more. This CDR3 has 13 amino acids. The V gene's germline CDR1 is SGHVS and CDR2 FQNEAQ. V lost 5 bases, J lost 4 bases, and 11 bases lay in between. Amplified TCR beta CDR3 regions derived from RNA transcripts. During a first-round RT-PCR of the TCR CDR3, the HTBI primer set was used. MiXCR, applied by TCRdb to the multiplex PCR reads, yields one record per CDR3 protein. The data contain hundreds of thousands of distinct CDR3 sequences, roughly 14% of them seen just once; the ten biggest clones take up about 12%.

This TCR was recovered from a woman aged 45-59 years with Graves' ophthalmopathy. The V gene is TRBV7-8, the J gene TRBJ2-5, with D unclear. The sequenced sample consisted of blood. This chain's CDR3 is CASSLRSAETQYF. The CDR3 nucleotides are TGTGCCAGCAGCCTAAGGTCAGCAGAGACCCAGTACTTC.